What follows describes a single T cell receptor (delta chain). The data derive from a study of gamma-delta T cells after stem cell transplantation. TCRdb redid the clone calls on the RT-PCR reads with CATT. This table holds around 6,700 delta-chain clones, around 27% found once. Looked up from germline, CDR1 is GEAIGNYY and CDR2 is EKD. Trimming took 3 bases from V and 0 from J; bases not matched to a gene: 15. The CDR3 length is 18 residues. This TCR came from a human donor. It is not recorded whose cells these are; they may come from a transplant donor. Sequencing input: gamma-delta T cells. The chain has TRDV2 and TRDJ1; 7 bases fit TRDD3. CDR3 protein: CACDEKWTGDEYTDKLIF. CDR3 sequence (DNA): TGTGCCTGTGACGAAAAGTGGACTGGGGATGAGTACACCGATAAACTCATCTTT.